This T cell receptor beta chain was retrieved from a study of blood T cell repertoires in COVID-19. Looked up from germline, CDR1 is SGHDN and CDR2 is FVKESK. The CDR3 runs to 13 residues. Trimming pared 0 bases from V and 7 bases from J, leaving 10 bases between. Original processing methods: Amplifying reference gene primers gave estimates of nucleated cell counts. The assay was immunoSEQ multiplex PCR, and TCRdb's table has in-frame clones only and misses some. From that table come the V and J calls and clone size; the DNA was used to work out D and trimming. The sample has 200,000 to 300,000 clones, around 83% seen once; the top ten hold roughly 12%. The count of this clone is one.

The clonotype was recovered from a woman aged 60-75 years with active or convalescent COVID-19. V usage is TRBV14 and J usage is TRBJ2-7; D unresolved. Specimen: peripheral blood. CDR3 nucleotides: TGTGCCAGCAGCCAAGAAGTCTACGTAGAGCAGTACTTC. As protein: CASSQEVYVEQYF. Full variable domain (rest looked up from reference TRBV14 and TRBJ2-7): EAGVTQFPSHSVIEKGQTVTLRCDPISGHDNLYWYRRVMGKEIKFLLHFVKESKQDESGMPNNRFLAERTGGTYSTLKVQPAELEDSGVYFCASSQEVYVEQYFGPGTRLTVT.